There are a few counts of the clone carrying this T cell receptor (beta chain). Its antigen is not known. The source of the sample is a study of cytomegalovirus exposure and HLA in healthy donors. Study-wide context: An earlier analysis identified fewer than 130 million unique TCR beta sequences in approximately 190 million T cells.

CDR1 MDHEN and CDR2 SYDVKM come from the germline V gene. Deletions cut 3 bases from V and 2 bases from J, with 20 bases between. The CDR3 runs to 18 residues. With 60 Vbeta and 13 Jbeta primers, the PCR was carried out. Assay used: immunoSEQ multiplex PCR; TCRdb lists only in-frame clones, some missing. The profile covers 75,000 to 95,000 clones, with more than 70% appearing a single time and approximately 4.4% taken by the ten largest. Study-level points and caveats: The classifier, whose performance was assessed in both the original and validation cohorts, reportedly diagnosed cytomegalovirus status with high specificity and sensitivity. CMV serostatus stood as the only immune exposure information on hand.

The sample comprised PBMCs. The origin of this receptor is a male donor in good health and CMV-seropositive. The chain joins TRBV28 to TRBJ1-5, with TRBD1 as a possible D gene (6 bases). The CDR3 reads CASSLGARGDDGNQPQHF. The CDR3 DNA reads TGTGCCAGCAGTTTGGGGGCCCGGGGGGATGACGGCAATCAGCCCCAGCATTTT.